The source of this T cell receptor (beta chain) is a study of blood T cell repertoires in COVID-19. Looking at the study overall: Acute-phase and convalescent COVID-19 samples originated in the United States, Italy and Spain. T cells, B-cell-depleted T cells, or PBMCs supplied cDNA or gDNA.

V shed 2 bases and J shed 0 bases, with 14 bases lying between them. Per germline, CDR1 MNHNS and CDR2 SASEGT. This CDR3 has 18 residues. Measured with immunoSEQ multiplex PCR; TCRdb has only the in-frame clones, and not every one. The table includes 300,000 or so clones, about 85% detected once. Recovered Cohort 3 donors showed two negative PCRs, clearance, or symptom resolution. What was sequenced was PBMCs or T cells enriched from blood (not recorded which). The clonotype comes from a woman aged 25 to 39 who had recovered from COVID-19. This chain uses TRBV6-1 with TRBJ2-6, with D tentatively TRBD1 (6 bases). This chain's CDR3 is CASSERVGAGSGANVLTF. For the CDR3, the DNA is TGTGCCAGCAGTGAAAGGGTGGGGGCAGGCTCTGGGGCCAACGTCCTGACTTTC.